Listed below are T cell receptor beta chains from one sample, sequenced in a study of blood T cell repertoires in COVID-19. Produced via immunoSEQ multiplex PCR; TCRdb's table is partial and in-frame only. The sample has 200,000 to 250,000 clones, roughly 81% seen once. Sequenced: peripheral blood. The origin of the receptors is a man aged 35 to 55 with acute or convalescent COVID-19. CDR3s leave out the opening cysteine and the closing phenylalanine or tryptophan. Fields, in order: clone size, J gene, CDR3 length, D gene, V gene, CDR3 protein. A D gene is named only where the DNA matches it firmly. Where a row states a size, it is once, few, many or the class of an expanded clone; other rows omit it.

abundance: -; j_gene: TRBJ1-6; len: 11; d_gene: -; v_gene: TRBV7-2; CDR3aa: ASNNYRVGPLH
abundance: -; j_gene: TRBJ2-6; len: 18; d_gene: TRBD1; v_gene: TRBV27; CDR3aa: ASSLGSGTGDFSGANVLT
abundance: -; j_gene: TRBJ1-3; len: 15; d_gene: TRBD1; v_gene: TRBV28; CDR3aa: ASSPEPRDRVGNTIY
abundance: -; j_gene: TRBJ1-5; len: 12; d_gene: -; v_gene: TRBV4-1; CDR3aa: ASSQEASNQPQH
abundance: -; j_gene: TRBJ2-1; len: 13; d_gene: TRBD2; v_gene: TRBV28; CDR3aa: ASSLTSGVSDEQF
abundance: -; j_gene: TRBJ1-2; len: 11; d_gene: -; v_gene: TRBV11-2; CDR3aa: ASSLGRGQPYT
abundance: -; j_gene: TRBJ1-4; len: 12; d_gene: -; v_gene: TRBV29-1; CDR3aa: SVGPGSTNEKLF
abundance: -; j_gene: TRBJ1-3; len: 11; d_gene: -; v_gene: TRBV7-2; CDR3aa: ASSLRGGNTIY
abundance: -; j_gene: TRBJ2-5; len: 13; d_gene: -; v_gene: TRBV21-1; CDR3aa: ASSLWGTGKETQY
abundance: -; j_gene: TRBJ2-3; len: 13; d_gene: -; v_gene: TRBV7-9; CDR3aa: ASDSWGGGTDTQY
abundance: few; j_gene: TRBJ1-4; len: 12; d_gene: -; v_gene: TRBV7-9; CDR3aa: ASSLRGTNEKLF
abundance: -; j_gene: TRBJ1-2; len: 13; d_gene: -; v_gene: TRBV10-3; CDR3aa: ATGMLEGRDYGYT
abundance: -; j_gene: TRBJ1-2; len: 12; d_gene: -; v_gene: TRBV9; CDR3aa: ASSSIGGLSGYT
abundance: -; j_gene: TRBJ1-1; len: 12; d_gene: -; v_gene: TRBV3-1/TRBV3-2; CDR3aa: ASSQGTLGTEAF
abundance: -; j_gene: TRBJ1-4; len: 12; d_gene: -; v_gene: TRBV19; CDR3aa: ASSIFGRGEKLF